A single sample is the source of the 16 T cell receptor beta chains below, sequenced in a study of molecular identifiers for immune sequencing clone quantification. TCRdb reprocessed the PCR reads via MiXCR and lists one record per CDR3 protein. The data show 90,000 to 120,000 distinct CDR3 sequences, 36% seen once. The sample comprised naive CD8+ T cells from blood, with Jurkat cell RNA spiked in. Subset defined: FACS-sorted CD8+CD4-CCR7+CD45RA+ naive T cells. These receptors were taken from a human donor in good health. Some libraries in this study had Jurkat cell RNA spiked in.

This sequence joins TRBV7-9 and TRBJ1-1; tentatively, D is TRBD1 (6 bases). Germline loops: CDR1 SEHNR, CDR2 FQNEAQ (reference sequence). The ends were cut back, 4 bases at V and 5 bases at J, with 11 bases in the middle. This CDR3 contains 13 residues. The CDR3 reads CASSSDRVTEAFF. Here the CDR3 DNA reads TGTGCCAGCAGCTCGGACAGAGTAACTGAAGCTTTCTTT. Combining the CDR3 with reference TRBV7-9 and TRBJ1-1 gives the whole variable domain DTGVSQNPRHKITKRGQNVTFRCDPISEHNRLYWYRQTLGQGPEFLTYFQNEAQLEKSRLLSDRFSAERPKGSFSTLEIQRTEQGDSAMYLCASSSDRVTEAFFGQGTRLTVV.

The chain couples TRBV28 to TRBJ1-6; D unclear. V shed 2 bases and J shed 9 bases, with 2 bases lying between them. Per the germline V gene, CDR1 is MDHEN and CDR2 is SYDVKM. The CDR3 sequence is 11 residues long. The CDR3 is CASSLGSPLHF. The CDR3 nucleotides are TGTGCCAGCAGTTTAGGTTCACCCCTCCACTTT.

To note about this clonotype: One base away lies a much larger clone, so this may be a sequencing read error. It is likely a read error, because the conserved phenylalanine at the end of the CDR3 is missing. The genes are TRBV4-2 and TRBJ2-7; D uncertain. CDR1 is LGHNA and CDR2 is YNFKEQ in the germline V gene. Trimming removed 0 bases at V and 2 bases at J, with 8 bases between. CDR3 length: 14 amino acids. The CDR3 here is CASSQDFDAYEQYY. The CDR3 DNA follows: TGTGCCAGCAGCCAAGATTTTGACGCCTACGAGCAGTACTAC.

The chain combines TRBV21-1 with TRBJ1-3; the table's D call, TRBD1, has no DNA check behind it. TRBV21-1 is labeled a pseudogene. The CDR3 loop spans 15 amino acids. Written as DNA, the CDR3 is TGTGCCAGCAGCAGTAGGACAGGGACGGGAAACACCATATATTTT. It specifies CASSSRTGTGNTIYF.

Worth noting for this clonotype: Since the CDR3 does not end with the conserved phenylalanine or tryptophan, this likely comes from a read error. It is unclear where the CDR3 begins or ends on the DNA, so no DNA is shown, and the CDR3 is as TCRdb lists it. The chain combines TRBV28 with TRBJ2-5. The CDR3 comprises 13 residues, both ends counted. Germline V lookup: CDR1 MDHEN, CDR2 SYDVKM. The CDR3: CASRRVGQETQNI.

About this clonotype itself: It may be a read error: a sequence one base away is much more abundant. This chain joins TRBV13 and TRBJ2-3; D is perhaps TRBD1 (6 bases). The CDR3 has 15 amino acids. Germline V lookup: CDR1 PRHDT, CDR2 FYEKMQ (reference sequence). The V end was cut by 5 bases, the J end by 7 bases, with 19 bases between. The CDR3 DNA reads as TGTGCCAGCAGCGGGACAAGCGACGGACCCAATACGCAGTATTTT. The encoded protein is CASSGTSDGPNTQYF.

This clonotype has only a few counts. The gene calls are TRBV9 and TRBJ2-6; no clear D. The CDR3 is 15 residues long. V dropped 3 bases and J dropped 0 bases, with 7 bases sitting between them. The germline V gene has CDR1 SGDLS and CDR2 YYNGEE. CDR3 region: CASSAGVSGANVLTF. The CDR3 DNA sequence: TGTGCCAGCAGCGCGGGCGTCTCTGGGGCCAACGTCCTGACTTTC.

This clonotype was found a few times. The V gene is TRBV28, the J gene TRBJ1-1; 8 bases map to TRBD1. The CDR3 length is 16 residues. Trimming cost V 6 bases and J 0 bases; bases outside gene matches: 9. From germline, CDR1 is MDHEN and CDR2 SYDVKM. Written as DNA, the CDR3 is TGTGCCAGCAGCCGTTGGACAGGGATAATGAACACTGAAGCTTTCTTT. Amino acid sequence: CASSRWTGIMNTEAFF.

The CDR3 nucleotides are TGCAGCGTGGGGGACAGGGAGGTTATGAACACTGAAGCTTTCTTT. It is translated as CSVGDREVMNTEAFF. V and J are TRBV29-1 and TRBJ1-1, with 9 bases identical to TRBD1. Per the germline V gene, CDR1 is SQVTM and CDR2 is ANQGSEA. V was pared by 6 bases and J by 0 bases, with 8 bases of the junction left unmatched. This CDR3 comprises 15 residues. Full variable domain (missing parts from reference TRBV29-1 and TRBJ1-1): SAVISQKPSRDICQRGTSLTIQCQVDSQVTMMFWYRQQPGQSLTLIATANQGSEATYESGFVIDKFPISRPNLTFSTLTVSNMSPEDSSIYLCSVGDREVMNTEAFFGQGTRLTVV.

The genes are TRBV6-5 and TRBJ2-7; D uncertain. The V gene's germline CDR1 is MNHEY and CDR2 SVGAGI. This CDR3 has 14 residues. Trimming left V 2 bases short and J 2 bases short, with 10 bases between. The DNA of the CDR3 is TGTGCCAGCAGTTACATGGGGTCCCCCTACGAGCAGTACTTC. It is translated as CASSYMGSPYEQYF.

This clonotype has at least ten counts. The V and J genes are TRBV7-2 and TRBJ2-3; 9 nucleotides match TRBD2. Germline V gene sequence: CDR1 SGHTA, CDR2 FQGNSA. The CDR3 runs 19 residues. V dropped 3 bases and J dropped 3; count of bases not matched to a gene: 16. CDR3 in amino acids: CASSLPLLAREGRTDTQYF. The CDR3 DNA reads as TGTGCCAGCAGCTTGCCGTTACTAGCGCGGGAGGGCCGAACAGATACGCAGTATTTT.

This chain connects TRBV7-3 to TRBJ2-3; D may be TRBD2 (6 bases). The CDR3 length is 17 residues. Trimming removed 1 base at V and 4 bases at J, with 18 bases between. Germline values: CDR1 SGHTA, CDR2 FQGTGA. For the CDR3, the DNA is TGTGCCAGCAGCTTAAGTCGTCCGGGAGCGTCGTCAGATACGCAGTATTTT. This translates into CASSLSRPGASSDTQYF.

About this clonotype itself: With a much larger clone just one base away, this may be a read error. J is TRBJ1-3 and V is TRBV4-2; possible D gene TRBD1, 5 bases. This CDR3 is built from 15 residues. Germline V gene sequence: CDR1 LGHNA, CDR2 YNFKEQ. This CDR3 reads CVSSQERGIGNTIYF. DNA of the CDR3: TGTGTCAGCAGCCAAGAAAGGGGCATTGGAAACACCATATATTTT.

The CDR3 DNA follows: TGCGCCAGCAGCCAGGGGGTCGGGTACGAGCAGTACTTC. Amino acids: CASSQGVGYEQYF. The genes are TRBV4-1 and TRBJ2-7; perhaps D is TRBD1 or TRBD2 (5 bases each). This CDR3 contains 13 residues. V lost 3 bases and J 4 bases, leaving 10 bases between the germline ends. The germline V gene has CDR1 MGHRA and CDR2 YSYEKL.

The chain couples TRBV9 to TRBJ2-4; 7 bases map to TRBD1. Trimming removed 3 bases from V and 1 base from J; junction bases left unmatched: 1. Looked up from germline, CDR1 is SGDLS and CDR2 is YYNGEE. There are 14 residues in the CDR3. CDR3 coding DNA: TGTGCCAGCAGCGGACAGGGTGCCAAAAACATTCAGTACTTC. Amino acid sequence: CASSGQGAKNIQYF.

This clonotype showed up just a few times. This chain joins TRBV24-1 and TRBJ2-7; 7 bases line up with TRBD1. The CDR3 has 14 residues. Germline trimming cut 9 bases from V and 1 base from J; bases unmatched to any gene: 8. Per germline, CDR1 KGHDR and CDR2 SFDVKD. The CDR3 protein is CATSEAGGSYEQYF. The DNA of the CDR3 is TGTGCCACCTCTGAGGCAGGGGGATCCTACGAGCAGTACTTC.